This T cell receptor beta chain was sequenced in a study of blood T cell repertoires in COVID-19. Study summary: Donors in the United States, Italy and Spain gave samples during acute or convalescent COVID-19. PBMCs, B-cell-depleted T cells, or T cells provided the cDNA or gDNA that made up the material.

Trimming took off 2 bases at V and 4 bases at J, with 8 bases between the two ends. Germline-derived CDR1 and CDR2 are KGHSH and LQKENI. There are 13 residues in the CDR3. Sequencing was performed with immunoSEQ multiplex PCR; in TCRdb, only in-frame clones are kept and a portion is missing. The sample holds roughly 97,000 clones, around nine tenths seen once. The V and J genes are TRBV18 and TRBJ1-1; D uncertain. The sample consisted of peripheral blood. The source is a man aged 55-75 years with acute or convalescent COVID-19. The CDR3 nucleotides are TGTGCCAGCTCACCATTTACCGGCACTGAAGCTTTCTTT. Its translation is CASSPFTGTEAFF.